One and the same sample provided the 25 T cell receptor beta chains below, sequenced in a study of blood T cell repertoires in COVID-19. The method was immunoSEQ multiplex PCR; TCRdb's version includes in-frame clones alone and lacks a portion of them. The sample contains tens of thousands of clones, about 86% of which appear only once. Specimen: peripheral blood. All receptors derive from a woman older than 75 with active or convalescent COVID-19.

This clone showed up just a few times. This chain connects TRBV6-4 to TRBJ2-3, with 7 bases matching TRBD1. Germline V gene lookup returns CDR1 MRHNA and CDR2 SNTAGT. Germline trimming cut 6 bases from V and 1 base from J; bases unmatched to any gene: 4. The CDR3 runs 14 residues. The CDR3 DNA reads as TGTGCCAGCAGCTCAGGGGGAGGCACAGATACGCAGTATTTT. It is translated as CASSSGGGTDTQYF.

CDR3 amino acids: CASSPSLVGPITNYGYTF. CDR3 DNA sequence: TGTGCCAGCAGTCCCTCATTAGTGGGGCCGATAACTAACTATGGCTACACCTTC. V usage is TRBV28 and J usage is TRBJ1-2; D is possibly TRBD1 (5 bases). Germline V gene sequence: CDR1 MDHEN, CDR2 SYDVKM. Trimming took 5 bases from V and 0 from J, leaving 22 bases between them. CDR3 length: 18 amino acids.

This chain connects TRBV9 to TRBJ1-2, with a possible D match to TRBD1 (6 bases). The germline gives CDR1 SGDLS, CDR2 YYNGEE. Deletions cut 3 bases from V and 4 bases from J, with 13 bases between. The CDR3 has 14 amino acids. Here the CDR3 DNA reads TGTGCCAGCAGCGAGGGGGGGGCAGGCTATGGCTACACCTTC. Protein product: CASSEGGAGYGYTF. Together with reference TRBV9 and TRBJ1-2, the CDR3 gives the full variable domain: DSGVTQTPKHLITATGQRVTLRCSPRSGDLSVYWYQQSLDQGLQFLIQYYNGEERAKGNILERFSAQQFPDLHSELNLSSLELGDSALYFCASSEGGAGYGYTFGSGTRLTVV.

The chain is built from TRBV11-3 and TRBJ2-7; 8 bases fit TRBD1. The CDR3 is made up of 15 amino acids. The J segment lost 4 bases and the V segment lost 2 bases, leaving 7 bases of the junction unmatched. The germline V gene has CDR1 SGHNT and CDR2 YENEEA. DNA of the CDR3: TGTGCCAGCAGCTTAACCGGGACAGGAGATTACGAGCAGTACTTC. Translation: CASSLTGTGDYEQYF.

This chain joins TRBV10-3 and TRBJ2-7; TRBD1 matches at 12 bases. The CDR3 runs 16 residues. Germline CDR1 and CDR2: ENHRY and SYGVKD. Trimming at V came to 4 bases and at J to 1 base, leaving 5 bases not matched to a gene. The CDR3 loop reads CAISVMGQGASYEQYF. CDR3 DNA sequence: TGTGCCATCAGTGTGATGGGACAGGGGGCGTCCTACGAGCAGTACTTC.

The genes are TRBV19 and TRBJ2-7; 7 bases match TRBD1. V lost 6 bases, J lost 1 base, and 6 bases stayed unmatched. Germline values: CDR1 LNHDA, CDR2 SQIVND (reference sequence). The length of the CDR3 is 14 residues. CDR3 DNA: TGTGCCAGTAGCCGCGACAGGGCATCCTACGAGCAGTACTTC. Translation gives CASSRDRASYEQYF.

The gene calls are TRBV9 and TRBJ1-4; D may be TRBD1 (6 bases). The CDR3 sequence is 15 residues long. V was trimmed by 3 bases and J by 6 bases, leaving 15 bases between them. Germline CDR1 and CDR2: SGDLS and YYNGEE. The CDR3 sequence: CASSEGGQGHEKLFF. The DNA for the CDR3 is TGTGCCAGCAGCGAAGGGGGACAAGGACATGAAAAACTGTTTTTT. The variable domain in full, completed from reference TRBV9 and TRBJ1-4, reads DSGVTQTPKHLITATGQRVTLRCSPRSGDLSVYWYQQSLDQGLQFLIQYYNGEERAKGNILERFSAQQFPDLHSELNLSSLELGDSALYFCASSEGGQGHEKLFFGSGTQLSVL.

The chain joins TRBV5-8 to TRBJ1-5; 8 nucleotides agree with TRBD1. Germline CDR1 is SGHTS and CDR2 is YDEGEE. Losses at the gene ends were 4 bases for V and 1 base for J; bases not matched to a gene: 1. The CDR3 runs 14 residues. The CDR3 DNA is TGTGCCAGCAGCCGACAGGGGAGCAATCAGCCCCAGCATTTT. The encoded protein is CASSRQGSNQPQHF.

The rearrangement joins TRBV7-8 to TRBJ2-5, with TRBD1 matching over 9 bases. The CDR3 consists of 15 residues. CDR1 and CDR2 from the germline V gene are SGHVS and FQNEAQ. V shed 2 bases and J 5 bases; nucleotides not matched to a gene: 6. CDR3 residues: CASSLSGTGRETQYF. The CDR3 DNA reads as TGTGCCAGCAGCTTATCGGGGACAGGGAGGGAGACCCAGTACTTC.

This clone has just a few counts. The V call is TRBV29-1, the J call TRBJ2-5; the D gene is possibly TRBD2 (5 bases). CDR1 and CDR2 (germline): SQVTM, ANQGSEA. With 1 base removed from V and 9 bases from J, the gap between germline ends came to 12 bases. The CDR3 is 12 amino acids. The CDR3 DNA is TGCAGCGTTGAAGGCGGCCCCGGGGCCCAGTACTTC. As protein: CSVEGGPGAQYF.

The V gene is TRBV5-1, the J gene TRBJ2-2; 11 bases are shared with TRBD1. Per germline, CDR1 SGHRS and CDR2 YFSETQ. CDR3 length equals 16 residues. V shed 3 bases and J 5 bases; nucleotides not matched to a gene: 6. The CDR3 DNA reads as TGCGCCAGCAGCTCCGGACAGGGGGCGATAACCGGGGAGCTGTTTTTT. Translating it yields CASSSGQGAITGELFF. Full variable domain (rest looked up from reference TRBV5-1 and TRBJ2-2): KAGVTQTPRYLIKTRGQQVTLSCSPISGHRSVSWYQQTPGQGLQFLFEYFSETQRNKGNFPGRFSGRQFSNSRSEMNVSTLELGDSALYLCASSSGQGAITGELFFGEGSRLTVL.

The sample holds many counts of this clone. The chain combines TRBV6-2 or TRBV6-3 with TRBJ1-5; a weak D match, TRBD1 (6 bases). The ends were cut back, 4 bases at V and 6 bases at J, with 16 bases in the middle. This CDR3 comprises 15 residues. Germline CDR1 MNHEY, CDR2 SVGEGT. CDR3 region: CASSFSQGNSQPQHF. The CDR3 DNA sequence: TGTGCCAGCAGTTTCTCGCAGGGGAATTCTCAGCCCCAGCATTTT.

This clone was seen more than once but under ten times. This chain uses TRBV2 with TRBJ2-7; D not certain. Germline CDR1 reads SNHLY; CDR2 reads FYNNEI. The V end was cut by 4 bases, the J end by 5 bases, with 12 bases between. CDR3 length: 13 residues. CDR3 amino acids: CASSAIGPDEQYF. CDR3 coding DNA: TGTGCCAGCAGTGCTATTGGTCCCGACGAGCAGTACTTC.

The chain joins TRBV10-3 to TRBJ2-1, with 13 bases identical to TRBD2. Germline CDR1 and CDR2: ENHRY and SYGVKD. With 5 bases clipped from V and 5 bases from J, the junction kept 3 bases outside the gene matches. There are 15 residues in the CDR3. The CDR3 region has the DNA TGTGCCATCAGTCCCGGACTAGCGGGGGACAATGAGCAGTTCTTC. Translated: CAISPGLAGDNEQFF.

The V gene is TRBV6-5, the J gene TRBJ1-4; TRBD1 aligns across 7 bases. Germline CDR1 reads MNHEY; CDR2 reads SVGAGI. CDR3 size: 13 residues. Trimming at V came to 10 bases and at J to 6 bases, leaving 8 bases not matched to a gene. Here the CDR3 reads CATRQGSYEKLFF. CDR3 nucleotides: TGTGCCACCCGACAGGGATCATATGAAAAACTGTTTTTT.

The chain links TRBV12-3 or TRBV12-4 to TRBJ2-3; D not resolved. The V gene lost 2 bases and the J gene lost 5 bases, with 5 bases spanning the gap. The CDR3 is 12 amino acids. CDR3 nucleotides: TGTGCCAGCAGTTTATGGCAAGATACGCAGTATTTT. This translates into CASSLWQDTQYF.

This chain connects TRBV7-2 to TRBJ2-2; TRBD1 might be the D (5 bases). The CDR3 covers 13 residues. Trimming left V 8 bases short and J 4 bases short, with 11 bases between. CDR1 SGHTA and CDR2 FQGNSA come from the germline V gene. The CDR3 loop is CASGRAPTGELFF. CDR3 coding DNA: TGTGCCAGCGGCAGGGCGCCCACCGGGGAGCTGTTTTTT.

V usage is TRBV18 and J usage is TRBJ1-3; maybe TRBD1 (6 bases). The V gene's germline CDR1 is KGHSH and CDR2 LQKENI. CDR3 length: 15 residues. Trimming took off 2 bases at V and 6 bases at J, with 14 bases between the two ends. CDR3 in DNA: TGTGCCAGCTCACCAAACGCAGGGGCTGAAAACACCATATATTTT. Translating gives CASSPNAGAENTIYF.

This clone appeared a single time. The chain recombines TRBV15 with TRBJ1-5; D possibly corresponds to TRBD1 (5 bases). CDR1 and CDR2 (germline): LNHNV, YYDKDF (reference sequence). CDR3 size: 15 residues. V was pared by 2 bases and J by 6 bases, with 14 bases between. CDR3 loop: CATSRTTGGGQPQHF. The CDR3 DNA sequence: TGTGCCACCAGCAGAACTACGGGGGGAGGTCAGCCCCAGCATTTT. The full variable domain, with the rest looked up from reference TRBV15 and TRBJ1-5, is DAMVIQNPRYQVTQFGKPVTLSCSQTLNHNVMYWYQQKSSQAPKLLFHYYDKDFNNEADTPDNFQSRRPNTSFCFLDIRSPGLGDTAMYLCATSRTTGGGQPQHFGDGTRLSIL.

CDR3 nucleotides: TGTGCCAGCAGCCCGATCGACAAGACCTACGAGCAGTACTTC. Its protein product is CASSPIDKTYEQYF. The V and J genes are TRBV6-2 or TRBV6-3 and TRBJ2-7; D is unclear. The CDR3 is made up of 14 amino acids. Trimming took 6 bases from V and 2 from J, leaving 14 bases between them. Per the germline V gene, CDR1 is MNHEY and CDR2 is SVGEGT.

The chain couples TRBV18 to TRBJ1-4; D uncertain. Germline CDR1 and CDR2: KGHSH and LQKENI. The CDR3 is 16 residues long. V was cut by 4 bases and J by 4 bases, with 16 bases left in between. CDR3 nucleotide sequence: TGTGCCAGCTCACAACTCGTAGGCGGACTTAATGAAAAACTGTTTTTT. Translation: CASSQLVGGLNEKLFF.

This chain links TRBV2 with TRBJ1-1, with 7 bases that match TRBD1. Looked up from germline, CDR1 is SNHLY and CDR2 is FYNNEI. This CDR3 spans 13 amino acids. Trimming cost V 6 bases and J 8 bases; bases outside gene matches: 9. CDR3 region: CASRGDPQGEAFF. The CDR3, as DNA: TGTGCCAGCAGGGGGGATCCACAGGGGGAAGCTTTCTTT.

V and J are TRBV9 and TRBJ2-1, with 9 bases that match TRBD2. V trimming: 7 bases; J trimming: 9 bases; junction bases outside the gene matches: 11. This CDR3 comprises 14 residues. Germline V gene lookup returns CDR1 SGDLS and CDR2 YYNGEE. CDR3 nucleotide sequence: TGTGCCAGCTCCCCATTGGGACTAGCAGGTGAGCAGTTCTTC. Translating it yields CASSPLGLAGEQFF. Full variable domain (remainder filled in from reference TRBV9 and TRBJ2-1): DSGVTQTPKHLITATGQRVTLRCSPRSGDLSVYWYQQSLDQGLQFLIQYYNGEERAKGNILERFSAQQFPDLHSELNLSSLELGDSALYFCASSPLGLAGEQFFGPGTRLTVL.

The chain carries TRBV27 and TRBJ1-2; 7 bases match TRBD1. CDR3 length: 16 amino acids. CDR1 and CDR2 from the germline V gene are MNHEY and SMNVEV (reference sequence). V lost 5 bases, J lost 1 base, and 10 bases stayed unmatched. CDR3 DNA sequence: TGTGCCAGCAGTAACTTCCGACAGGGTATTAACTATGGCTACACCTTC. This gives the protein CASSNFRQGINYGYTF.

The chain uses TRBV5-1 and TRBJ1-3; D gene uncertain. Germline V gene sequence: CDR1 SGHRS, CDR2 YFSETQ. This CDR3 spans 16 amino acids. V lost 0 bases, J lost 0 bases, and 10 bases lay in between. The CDR3 reads CASSLARPSSGNTIYF. The CDR3 nucleotides are TGCGCCAGCAGCTTGGCCAGGCCGAGCTCTGGAAACACCATATATTTT.